The 22 T cell receptor beta chains given below trace back to one sample, sequenced in a study of cytomegalovirus exposure and HLA in healthy donors. Amplification used 60 Vbeta primers and 13 Jbeta primers. Clones were read by immunoSEQ multiplex PCR, and TCRdb kept only the in-frame ones, dropping some. This sample yields some 120,000 clones, of which approximately 80% are seen a single time; 3.5% to 4.5% belongs to the top ten. Sequenced input: PBMCs. The receptors come from a man aged 25 to 45 in good health and CMV-seropositive.

V usage is TRBV5-4 and J usage is TRBJ2-1, with D perhaps TRBD2 (5 bases). CDR1 and CDR2 (germline): SGHNT, YYREEE (reference sequence). The CDR3 loop spans 15 amino acids. Trimming shortened V by 6 bases and J by 5 bases, and 18 bases separated the two germline ends. CDR3 loop: CASKSRAGSHNEQFF. The CDR3 coding sequence is TGTGCCAGCAAAAGTCGGGCGGGTTCTCACAATGAGCAGTTCTTC.

The chain recombines TRBV5-1 with TRBJ1-2; TRBD1 might be the D (6 bases). CDR3 length: 14 residues. The germline CDR1 and CDR2 sequences are SGHRS and YFSETQ. The V and J ends lost 5 bases and 4 bases respectively, with 15 bases between them. The CDR3 loop reads CASRESGDIYGYTF. DNA of the CDR3: TGCGCCAGCAGGGAGTCAGGGGACATCTATGGCTACACCTTC.

This rearrangement joins TRBV7-2 to TRBJ1-3; D gene uncertain. Germline loops: CDR1 SGHTA, CDR2 FQGNSA. The CDR3 has 15 amino acids. The V gene lost 3 bases and the J gene lost 0 bases, with 9 bases spanning the gap. CDR3 region: CASSFKTGSGNTIYF. DNA of the CDR3: TGTGCCAGCAGCTTCAAGACGGGCTCTGGAAACACCATATATTTT.

The rearrangement uses TRBV2 and TRBJ2-2; D not resolved. Looked up from germline, CDR1 is SNHLY and CDR2 is FYNNEI. V was pared by 2 bases and J by 2 bases, with 9 bases between. The CDR3 loop spans 15 amino acids. CDR3: CASSENTDNTGELFF. CDR3 sequence (DNA): TGTGCCAGCAGTGAAAATACAGACAACACCGGGGAGCTGTTTTTT.

The V and J genes are TRBV6-1 and TRBJ2-7, with a tentative D call TRBD1 (6 bases). The germline V and J ends were trimmed by 4 bases and 3 bases, with 10 bases remaining between them. The germline CDR1 and CDR2 sequences are MNHNS and SASEGT. This CDR3 is 13 amino acids long. The CDR3 sequence: CASSVRDIYEQYF. The CDR3, as DNA: TGTGCCAGCAGTGTCAGGGACATCTACGAGCAGTACTTC.

J is TRBJ1-4 and V is TRBV27, with D unresolved. The germline V gene has CDR1 MNHEY and CDR2 SMNVEV (reference sequence). Between the trimmed V and J ends, which lost 3 bases and 5 bases, there was a span of 13 bases. The CDR3 totals 15 residues. Here the CDR3 reads CASSLPQNLNEKLFF. The DNA of the CDR3 is TGTGCCAGCAGTTTGCCACAGAACCTAAATGAAAAACTGTTTTTT.

CDR3 sequence: CASSLGAISYEQYF. The CDR3 DNA sequence: TGTGCCAGCAGCTTGGGGGCTATCTCCTACGAGCAGTACTTC. The chain uses TRBV5-6 and TRBJ2-7; D unclear. This CDR3 has 14 amino acids. V was shortened by 0 bases and J by 0 bases, with 7 bases between the two germline ends. Germline lookup yields CDR1 SGHDT and CDR2 YYEEEE.

CDR3 sequence (DNA): TGTGCCAGCAGCGCGGGACCGGGCTATGGCTACACCTTC. Protein sequence: CASSAGPGYGYTF. The chain combines TRBV6-5 with TRBJ1-2; D perhaps matches TRBD1 (5 bases). This CDR3 has 13 amino acids. V lost 6 bases and J 4 bases, leaving 12 bases between the germline ends. Germline CDR1 is MNHEY and CDR2 is SVGAGI.

The rearrangement uses TRBV7-3 and TRBJ2-5; D might be TRBD2 (5 bases). Trimming took off 8 bases at V and 4 bases at J, with 20 bases between the two ends. CDR1 and CDR2 from the germline V gene are SGHTA and FQGTGA. CDR3 length: 15 amino acids. The CDR3 nucleotides are TGTGCCAGCCGCGTTAAGCGGCGGGTCATAGAGACCCAGTACTTC. Translation gives CASRVKRRVIETQYF.

The rearrangement joins TRBV11-2 to TRBJ1-5, with D unresolved. This CDR3 comprises 13 residues. The germline CDR1 and CDR2 sequences are SGHAT and FQNNGV. V dropped 1 base and J dropped 5 bases, with 6 bases sitting between them. The CDR3 protein is CASSLGLDQPQHF. The CDR3 DNA reads TGTGCCAGCAGCTTAGGCCTAGATCAGCCCCAGCATTTT.

A single count supports this clone. V and J are TRBV4-2 and TRBJ1-4, with 7 positions matching TRBD1. Germline CDR1 is LGHNA and CDR2 is YNFKEQ. CDR3 size: 16 residues. Unmatched junction bases numbered 3, after V lost 1 base and J lost 1 base. The CDR3 DNA sequence: TGTGCCAGCAGCCAAGGACAGGGCGGAACTAATGAAAAACTGTTTTTT. Translated: CASSQGQGGTNEKLFF.

DNA of the CDR3: TGTGCCAGCAGCTCGGACAGGGAAGAGTGGGCCAAAAACATTCAGTACTTC. This encodes CASSSDREEWAKNIQYF. This chain connects TRBV7-9 to TRBJ2-4, with 8 bases lining up with TRBD1. This CDR3 has 17 amino acids. Germline CDR1 and CDR2: SEHNR and FQNEAQ (reference sequence). V was pared by 4 bases and J by 1 base, with 9 bases of the junction left unmatched.

The chain uses TRBV9 and TRBJ1-1, with D unclear. This CDR3 contains 13 residues. CDR1 SGDLS and CDR2 YYNGEE come from the germline V gene. Trimming pared 3 bases from V and 10 bases from J, leaving 16 bases between. The CDR3 DNA reads TGTGCCAGCAGCGGAGGAGGCGCCGAGCCAGCTTTCTTT. Translating it yields CASSGGGAEPAFF. The whole variable domain, remainder taken from reference TRBV9 and TRBJ1-1, is DSGVTQTPKHLITATGQRVTLRCSPRSGDLSVYWYQQSLDQGLQFLIQYYNGEERAKGNILERFSAQQFPDLHSELNLSSLELGDSALYFCASSGGGAEPAFFGQGTRLTVV.

This clone came up a few times. The chain uses TRBV11-3 and TRBJ2-1, with 11 nucleotides matching TRBD2. In germline, CDR1 is SGHNT, CDR2 YENEEA. The ends lost 4 bases at V and 4 bases at J; junction bases unmatched: 3. This CDR3 has 15 residues. DNA for the CDR3: TGTGCCAGCAGCTATAGCGGGGGGGCGTACAATGAGCAGTTCTTC. Translation gives CASSYSGGAYNEQFF.

The rearrangement joins TRBV7-2 to TRBJ2-5; TRBD2 matches at 10 bases. J lost 5 bases, V lost 4 bases, and 10 bases had no gene match. CDR1 is SGHTA and CDR2 is FQGNSA in the germline V gene. The CDR3 runs to 16 residues. CDR3 nucleotide sequence: TGTGCCAGCAGCTCCCAGCGGGGGGGCGAGGCCGAGACCCAGTACTTC. Amino acid sequence: CASSSQRGGEAETQYF. The full variable domain, rest sourced from reference TRBV7-2 and TRBJ2-5, is GAGVSQSPSNKVTEKGKDVELRCDPISGHTALYWYRQSLGQGLEFLIYFQGNSAPDKSGLPSDRFSAERTGGSVSTLTIQRTQQEDSAVYLCASSSQRGGEAETQYFGPGTRLLVL.

V is TRBV11-2 and J is TRBJ2-7; no definite D call. The CDR3 contains 14 residues. Germline V gene lookup returns CDR1 SGHAT and CDR2 FQNNGV. V lost 5 bases and J lost 0, with 11 bases in between. The CDR3 spells CASSVGSYSYEQYF. The CDR3, as DNA: TGTGCCAGCAGCGTAGGTAGCTACTCCTACGAGCAGTACTTC. The full variable domain, completed using reference TRBV11-2 and TRBJ2-7, is EAGVAQSPRYKIIEKRQSVAFWCNPISGHATLYWYQQILGQGPKLLIQFQNNGVVDDSQLPKDRFSAERLKGVDSTLKIQPAKLEDSAVYLCASSVGSYSYEQYFGPGTRLTVT.

The chain employs TRBV11-2 and TRBJ2-7; possibly TRBD1 for D (5 bases). Per the germline V gene, CDR1 is SGHAT and CDR2 is FQNNGV. Trimming pared 5 bases from V and 0 bases from J, leaving 17 bases between. The CDR3 length is 16 residues. The CDR3 bases are TGTGCCAGCAGCCCCCCTACAGCAGGGAACTCCTACGAGCAGTACTTC. This translates into CASSPPTAGNSYEQYF.

J is TRBJ1-1 and V is TRBV28; no reliable D call. Germline V CDR1 and CDR2: MDHEN, SYDVKM. V lost 2 bases to trimming and J lost 7 bases, with 8 bases between them. CDR3 length equals 12 residues. CDR3 residues: CASSLAAVEAFF. CDR3 nucleotides: TGTGCCAGCAGTTTAGCGGCGGTTGAAGCTTTCTTT. The whole variable domain, filled in from reference TRBV28 and TRBJ1-1, reads DVKVTQSSRYLVKRTGEKVFLECVQDMDHENMFWYRQDPGLGLRLIYFSYDVKMKEKGDIPEGYSVSREKKERFSLILESASTNQTSMYLCASSLAAVEAFFGQGTRLTVV.

The V and J genes are TRBV7-9 and TRBJ1-1; tentatively, D is TRBD1 (5 bases). CDR3 length: 18 residues. Trimming pared 3 bases from V and 0 bases from J, leaving 20 bases between. The germline CDR1 and CDR2 sequences are SEHNR and FQNEAQ (reference sequence). CDR3 DNA sequence: TGTGCCAGCAGCTTGCGACAGCCCCAGAACATAATGAACACTGAAGCTTTCTTT. Translated, it gives CASSLRQPQNIMNTEAFF.

This clone was picked up one time. The rearrangement joins TRBV2 to TRBJ2-2; tentatively, D is TRBD1 (5 bases). V was trimmed by 6 bases and J by 1 base, leaving 9 bases between them. Germline V gene data show CDR1 as SNHLY and CDR2 as FYNNEI. The CDR3 loop spans 14 amino acids. The CDR3 coding sequence is TGTGCCAGCAGGGAGACAGAGAACACCGGGGAGCTGTTTTTT. It translates to CASRETENTGELFF.

The chain uses TRBV11-3 and TRBJ2-5; D ambiguous. The tail of the sequence fits TRBJ2-7 better, so the J call may be wrong. Germline V CDR1 and CDR2: SGHNT, YENEEA. This CDR3 has 13 residues. As DNA, the CDR3 is TGTGCCAGCAGCCCGTGGAGAGGATACGAGCAGTACTTC. Translating gives CASSPWRGYEQYF.

The chain recombines TRBV9 with TRBJ2-1; D unclear. V shed 0 bases and J shed 2 bases, with 6 bases lying between them. CDR1 SGDLS and CDR2 YYNGEE come from the germline V gene. This CDR3 has 14 amino acids. CDR3 sequence reads: CASSVGQTYNEQFF. As DNA, the CDR3 is TGTGCCAGCAGCGTAGGACAAACCTACAATGAGCAGTTCTTC.